Following are 12 T cell receptor beta chains from one sample sequenced in a study of shared clonotypes between healthy human individuals. Measured with immunoSEQ multiplex PCR; TCRdb has only the in-frame clones, and not every one. There are around 600,000 clones in the sample; approximately 95% occur only once, and over 0.1% lies in the top ten. Naive CD8 isolation took CD45RO-negative cells positively selected for CCR7 and excluded terminally differentiated effector memory CD45RA+ cells. The sample consisted of naive CD8+ T cells sorted from blood. Source of these receptors: a woman younger than 45 in good health.

This clone was seen once. The genes are TRBV2 and TRBJ2-1; D is undetermined. V gave up 6 bases and J gave up 2 bases, with 17 bases separating them. This CDR3 is 16 amino acids long. Germline CDR1 is SNHLY and CDR2 is FYNNEI. As DNA, the CDR3 is TGTGCCAGCAGAAGTTCGACAACCCCCCCCTACAATGAGCAGTTCTTC. Its protein is CASRSSTTPPYNEQFF. Drawing the rest from reference TRBV2 and TRBJ2-1, the complete variable domain is EPEVTQTPSHQVTQMGQEVILRCVPISNHLYFYWYRQILGQKVEFLVSFYNNEISEKSEIFDDQFSVERPDGSNFTLKIRSTKLEDSAMYFCASRSSTTPPYNEQFFGPGTRLTVL.

This chain links TRBV28 with TRBJ1-2, with unresolved D. The CDR3 is made up of 17 amino acids. V dropped 6 bases and J dropped 5 bases, with 25 bases sitting between them. The V gene's germline CDR1 is MDHEN and CDR2 SYDVKM. CDR3 residues: CASSPAVDTSREYGYTF. The CDR3, as DNA: TGTGCCAGCAGCCCAGCCGTCGATACCTCGAGAGAGTATGGCTACACCTTC.

The rearrangement joins TRBV5-6 to TRBJ2-1; 8 bases are shared with TRBD2. This CDR3 has 17 amino acids. V was clipped by 4 bases and J by 6 bases; unmatched bases: 15. Looked up from germline, CDR1 is SGHDT and CDR2 is YYEEEE. The CDR3 reads CASSLELAGPLPNEQFF. CDR3 nucleotide sequence: TGTGCCAGCAGCCTGGAGCTAGCGGGTCCTCTCCCCAATGAGCAGTTCTTC.

The gene calls are TRBV13 and TRBJ2-1; 7 nucleotides match TRBD2. Germline-derived CDR1 and CDR2 are PRHDT and FYEKMQ (reference sequence). There are 14 residues in the CDR3. V lost 2 bases to trimming and J lost 3 bases; unmatched junction nucleotides: 1. In nucleotides, the CDR3 is TGTGCCAGCAGCTTACTAGCGGACTACAATGAGCAGTTCTTC. It is translated as CASSLLADYNEQFF.

The V and J genes are TRBV7-6 and TRBJ2-1; the match to TRBD2 covers 13 bases. From germline, CDR1 is SGHVS and CDR2 FNYEAQ. This CDR3 has 14 residues. Trimming took 3 bases from V and 13 from J; bases not matched to a gene: 6. The CDR3 region has the DNA TGTGCCAGCAGCTTCGGGACTAGCGGGATAGGTCAGTTCTTC. It specifies CASSFGTSGIGQFF. The full variable domain, in which reference TRBV7-6 and TRBJ2-1 provide the parts outside the CDR3, is GAGVSQSPRYKVTKRGQDVALRCDPISGHVSLYWYRQALGQGPEFLTYFNYEAQQDKSGLPNDRFSAERPEGSISTLTIQRTEQRDSAMYRCASSFGTSGIGQFFGPGTRLTVL.

Written as DNA, the CDR3 is TGTGCCAGCAGTCCGAAACTAGCGAGCTCCTACGAGCAGTACTTC. Translation: CASSPKLASSYEQYF. The chain is built from TRBV28 and TRBJ2-7, with TRBD2 identical over 7 bases. The CDR3 has 15 amino acids. In germline, CDR1 is MDHEN, CDR2 SYDVKM. V trimming: 5 bases; J trimming: 0 bases; junction bases outside the gene matches: 7. The whole variable domain, remainder taken from reference TRBV28 and TRBJ2-7, is DVKVTQSSRYLVKRTGEKVFLECVQDMDHENMFWYRQDPGLGLRLIYFSYDVKMKEKGDIPEGYSVSREKKERFSLILESASTNQTSMYLCASSPKLASSYEQYFGPGTRLTVT.

The rearrangement links TRBV28 to TRBJ2-5; D gene uncertain. The CDR3 totals 14 residues. The V end lost 8 bases, the J end lost 0 bases, and 13 bases lay between the germline ends. The germline gives CDR1 MDHEN, CDR2 SYDVKM. The CDR3 protein is CASRWTIDQETQYF. The CDR3 bases are TGTGCCAGCCGTTGGACGATCGACCAAGAGACCCAGTACTTC.

The V gene is TRBV25-1, the J gene TRBJ2-7; D gene unclear. Germline CDR1 and CDR2: MGHDK and SYGVNS. Between the trimmed V and J ends, which lost 6 bases and 0 bases, there was a span of 15 bases. This CDR3 has 15 residues. CDR3 region: CASSARFESSYEQYF. The CDR3 DNA is TGTGCCAGCAGCGCCCGGTTTGAGAGCTCCTACGAGCAGTACTTC.

This chain links TRBV13 with TRBJ2-7, with D possibly being TRBD2 (5 bases). V was pared by 2 bases and J by 5 bases, with 28 bases between. Looked up from germline, CDR1 is PRHDT and CDR2 is FYEKMQ (reference sequence). This CDR3 has 19 residues. The CDR3, as DNA: TGTGCCAGCAGCTTATGGCTTGAGAACGGCGGCCTTGAGGGCCACGAGCAGTACTTC. This encodes CASSLWLENGGLEGHEQYF. The whole variable domain, filled in from reference TRBV13 and TRBJ2-7, reads AAGVIQSPRHLIKEKRETATLKCYPIPRHDTVYWYQQGPGQDPQFLISFYEKMQSDKGSIPDRFSAQQFSDYHSELNMSSLELGDSALYFCASSLWLENGGLEGHEQYFGPGTRLTVT.

The chain uses TRBV21-1 and TRBJ2-1. TRBV21-1 is a pseudogene locus. The CDR3 loop spans 14 amino acids. The CDR3 nucleotides are TGTGCCAGCAGCAAAGACCCTTACTACAATGAGCAGTTCTTC. Its translation is CASSKDPYYNEQFF.

There are a few counts of this clone. V is TRBV4-1 and J is TRBJ1-5; D not resolved. Germline CDR1 reads MGHRA; CDR2 reads YSYEKL. V was pared by 1 base and J by 0 bases, with 7 bases between. The CDR3 contains 15 residues. As DNA, the CDR3 is TGCGCCAGCAGCCAAGGAACGTATAGCAATCAGCCCCAGCATTTT. This sequence encodes CASSQGTYSNQPQHF.

This chain connects TRBV5-8 to TRBJ1-1; D is uncertain. Looked up from germline, CDR1 is SGHTS and CDR2 is YDEGEE. Trimming took 4 bases from V and 1 from J, leaving 11 bases between them. The CDR3 is 14 amino acids. The CDR3 DNA sequence: TGTGCCAGCAGCCCAGTAGCCCAGAACACTGAAGCTTTCTTT. It translates to CASSPVAQNTEAFF. Full variable domain (rest looked up from reference TRBV5-8 and TRBJ1-1): EAGVTQSPTHLIKTRGQQATLRCSPISGHTSVYWYQQALGLGLQFLLWYDEGEERNRGNFPPRFSGRQFPNYSSELNVNALELEDSALYLCASSPVAQNTEAFFGQGTRLTVV.